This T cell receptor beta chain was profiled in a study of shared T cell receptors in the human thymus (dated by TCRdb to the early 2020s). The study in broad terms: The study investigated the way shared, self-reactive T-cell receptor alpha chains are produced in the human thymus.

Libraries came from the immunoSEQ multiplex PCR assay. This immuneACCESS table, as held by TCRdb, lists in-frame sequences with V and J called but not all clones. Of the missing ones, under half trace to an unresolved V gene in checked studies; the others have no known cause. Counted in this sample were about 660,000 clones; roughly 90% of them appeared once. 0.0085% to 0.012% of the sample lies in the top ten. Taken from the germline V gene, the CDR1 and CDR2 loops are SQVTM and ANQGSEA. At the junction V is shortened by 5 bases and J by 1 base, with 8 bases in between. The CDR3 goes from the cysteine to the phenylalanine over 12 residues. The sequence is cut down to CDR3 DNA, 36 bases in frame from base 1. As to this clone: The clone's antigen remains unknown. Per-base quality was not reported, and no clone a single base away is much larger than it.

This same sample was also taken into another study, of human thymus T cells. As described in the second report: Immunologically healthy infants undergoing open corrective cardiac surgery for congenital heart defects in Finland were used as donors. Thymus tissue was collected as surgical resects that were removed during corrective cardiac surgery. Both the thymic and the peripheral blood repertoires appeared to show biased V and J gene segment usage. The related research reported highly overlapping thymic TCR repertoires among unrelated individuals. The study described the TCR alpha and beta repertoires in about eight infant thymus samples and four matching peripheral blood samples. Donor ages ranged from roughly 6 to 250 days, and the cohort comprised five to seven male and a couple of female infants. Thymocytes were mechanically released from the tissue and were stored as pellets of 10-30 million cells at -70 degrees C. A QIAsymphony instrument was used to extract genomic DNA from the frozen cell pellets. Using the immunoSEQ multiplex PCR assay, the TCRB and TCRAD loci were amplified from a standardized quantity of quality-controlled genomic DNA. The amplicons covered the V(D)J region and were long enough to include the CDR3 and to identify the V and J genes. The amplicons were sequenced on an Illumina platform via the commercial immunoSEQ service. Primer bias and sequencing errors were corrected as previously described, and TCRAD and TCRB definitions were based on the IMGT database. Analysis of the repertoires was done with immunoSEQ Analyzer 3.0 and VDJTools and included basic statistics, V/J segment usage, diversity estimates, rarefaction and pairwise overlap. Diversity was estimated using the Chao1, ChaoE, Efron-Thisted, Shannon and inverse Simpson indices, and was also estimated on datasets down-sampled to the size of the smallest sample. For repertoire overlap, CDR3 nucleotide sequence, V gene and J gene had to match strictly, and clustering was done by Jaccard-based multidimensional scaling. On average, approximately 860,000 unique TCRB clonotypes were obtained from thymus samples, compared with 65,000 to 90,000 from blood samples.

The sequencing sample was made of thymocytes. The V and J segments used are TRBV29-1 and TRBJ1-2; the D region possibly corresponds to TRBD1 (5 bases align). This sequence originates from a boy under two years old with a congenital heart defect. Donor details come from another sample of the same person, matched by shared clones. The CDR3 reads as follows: CSVLRVNYGYTF. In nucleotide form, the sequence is TGCAGCGTTCTCAGGGTTAACTATGGCTACACCTTC.